These T cell receptor beta chains were read from a single sample in a study of metastatic and nonmetastatic thyroid tumors. Using MiXCR, TCRdb reanalyzed the PCR reads. The profile covers over 25,000 clones, with roughly 21% appearing a single time and 8% taken by the ten largest. The sample taken for sequencing was blood. Source of these receptors: a female donor with papillary thyroid cancer or a benign thyroid nodule (not recorded which). Some clones in this sample may be carry-over from other donors' samples. Each CDR3 is given with its conserved first and last residue. The order of the fields is V gene, D gene, clone size, CDR3 length, J gene, CDR3 protein, CDR3 DNA. The D gene is left open where the match is weak. Where a row states a size, it is once, few, many or the class of an expanded clone; other rows omit it.

>TRBV14|TRBD2|many|15|TRBJ2-1
CASSQKAGVENEQFF
TGTGCCAGCAGCCAAAAAGCGGGAGTAGAGAATGAGCAGTTCTTC
>TRBV19|TRBD1|many|13|TRBJ1-4
CASGWDRGEKLFF
TGTGCCAGTGGCTGGGACAGGGGAGAAAAACTGTTTTTT
>TRBV6-1|TRBD2|many|15|TRBJ2-7
CASSNGAGGPDEQYF
TGTGCCAGCAGTAACGGAGCGGGAGGGCCCGACGAGCAGTACTTC
>TRBV2|TRBD2|-|14|TRBJ2-1
CASSGTSGYNEQFF
TGTGCCAGCAGTGGGACTAGCGGATACAATGAGCAGTTCTTC
>TRBV7-2|-|-|14|TRBJ2-1
CASSSRGSYNEQFF
TGTGCCAGCAGCTCCAGAGGGTCCTACAATGAGCAGTTCTTC
>TRBV28|TRBD2|-|16|TRBJ2-7
CASSLAGELTVPEQYF
TGTGCCAGCAGTTTAGCGGGAGAGCTTACGGTCCCCGAGCAGTACTTC
>TRBV20-1|TRBD2|once|15|TRBJ2-1
CSARDLWRENNEQFF
TGCAGTGCTAGAGATCTGTGGCGGGAGAACAATGAGCAGTTCTTC
>TRBV5-1|-|many|10|TRBJ2-7
CASSFDEQYF
TGCGCCAGCAGCTTTGACGAGCAGTACTTC
>TRBV7-2|-|-|12|TRBJ1-1
CASIGVNTETFF
TGCGCCAGTATAGGGGTGAACACTGAAACTTTCTTT
>TRBV3-1|-|-|12|TRBJ2-7
CASSQDPADELF
TGTGCCAGCAGCCAAGATCCGGCAGATGAGCTCTTC
>TRBV6-2/TRBV6-3|-|-|13|TRBJ2-3
CASRPSGADTQYF
TGTGCCAGCAGACCCTCTGGGGCTGATACGCAGTATTTT
>TRBV28|TRBD2|few|18|TRBJ2-1
CASRVLAGGLRQANEQFF
TGTGCCAGCAGAGTTCTAGCGGGAGGGCTTCGACAGGCCAATGAGCAGTTCTTC
>TRBV30|-|once|13|TRBJ1-3
CALTDALGNTIYF
TGTGCCTTGACCGACGCCCTTGGAAACACCATATATTTT
>TRBV20-1|TRBD1|-|14|TRBJ1-2
CSASWDRGYNGYTF
TGCAGTGCTAGCTGGGACAGGGGATATAATGGCTACACCTTC